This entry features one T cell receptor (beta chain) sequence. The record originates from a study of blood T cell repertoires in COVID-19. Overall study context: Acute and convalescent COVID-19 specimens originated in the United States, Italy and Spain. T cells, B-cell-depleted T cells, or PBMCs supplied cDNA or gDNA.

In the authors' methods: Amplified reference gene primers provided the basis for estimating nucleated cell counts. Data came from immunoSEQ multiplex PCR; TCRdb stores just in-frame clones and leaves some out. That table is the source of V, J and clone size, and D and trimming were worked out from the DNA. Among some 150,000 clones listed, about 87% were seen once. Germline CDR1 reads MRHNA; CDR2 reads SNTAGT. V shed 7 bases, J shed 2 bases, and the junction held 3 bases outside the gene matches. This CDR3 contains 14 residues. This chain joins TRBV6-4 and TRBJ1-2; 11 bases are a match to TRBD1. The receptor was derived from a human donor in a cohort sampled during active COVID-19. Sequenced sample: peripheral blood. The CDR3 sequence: CASKGTGGNYGYTF. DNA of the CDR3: TGTGCCAGCAAAGGGACAGGGGGAAACTATGGCTACACCTTC.